This T cell receptor (beta chain) was documented in a study of CD8 T cells in Susac syndrome. Random-hexamer reverse transcription was applied to roughly 0.5 to 1 ug RNA. Multiplex PCR with immunoSEQ amplified the TCR beta CDR3 across 54 Vbeta and 13 Jbeta. TCRdb passed the immunoSEQ multiplex PCR reads through MiXCR, listing each CDR3 protein once. The sample lists approximately 80,000 distinct CDR3 sequences, 91% occurring once. From blood CD8+ and CD4+ T cells, the TCR beta chain was sequenced. TEMRA cells were enriched by FACS, and CD4+ and CD8+ T cells were negatively isolated. Germline CDR1 is SGDLS and CDR2 is YYNGEE. The trim removed 0 bases at V and 10 bases at J, leaving 8 bases unmatched. The CDR3 has 15 amino acids.

The clonotype was recovered from a human donor with multiple sclerosis. The sequencing input was CD8+ T cells from PBMCs. The rearrangement uses TRBV9 and TRBJ2-1, with 9 bases matching TRBD2. CDR3 DNA: TGTGCCAGCAGCGTAGATCGACTAGCGGACCACGAGCAGTTCTTC. It translates to CASSVDRLADHEQFF. Combining the CDR3 with reference TRBV9 and TRBJ2-1 gives the whole variable domain DSGVTQTPKHLITATGQRVTLRCSPRSGDLSVYWYQQSLDQGLQFLIQYYNGEERAKGNILERFSAQQFPDLHSELNLSSLELGDSALYFCASSVDRLADHEQFFGPGTRLTVL.